This T cell receptor beta chain was observed in a study of blood T cell repertoires in COVID-19. Study-wide context: There were acute and convalescent COVID-19 samples, and they came from the United States, Italy and Spain. Sample material is recorded as cDNA or gDNA derived from T cells, B-cell-depleted T cells, or PBMCs.

The germline V gene encodes CDR1 MDHEN and CDR2 SYDVKM. The CDR3 has 16 amino acids. V was cut by 5 bases and J by 0 bases, with 14 bases left in between. In the authors' methods: Nucleated cell number was recorded as an estimate derived from reference gene primer amplification. Assay: immunoSEQ multiplex PCR; the TCRdb copy retains only in-frame clones and omits some. The V and J calls and clone size were taken over from that table, and D and trimming were inferred from the DNA. The table has about 180,000 clones, around 89% seen once. This chain uses TRBV28 with TRBJ1-3; D might be TRBD1 (6 bases). The origin of this receptor is a woman aged 25 to 45 with acute or convalescent COVID-19. Sequenced material: peripheral blood. This CDR3 reads CASSPPTGISGNTIYF. The CDR3 DNA follows: TGTGCCAGCAGTCCCCCCACAGGGATCTCTGGAAACACCATATATTTT.